Listed here is a single T cell receptor beta chain. Its antigen is not identified. This sample is drawn from a study of vaccination effects on CD4 cells after COVID-19. The wider study: Researchers drew samples from a few convalescent patients early and late after vaccination. Post-vaccine specimens were collected at a median of 72 days following the second dose.

When less than 11 days of culture had elapsed, CD4+ T cells were isolated. It was between March and December 2020 that the person had a SARS-CoV-2 infection confirmed by PCR. All participants had two doses of either the BNT162b2 or mRNA-1273 vaccine. Trimming left V 1 base short and J 5 bases short, with 8 bases between. There are 13 residues in the CDR3. Germline CDR1 is SGHTA and CDR2 is FQGNSA. The data were produced by immunoSEQ multiplex PCR, yet TCRdb's version contains in-frame clones alone and is incomplete. The sample lists over 35,000 clones; just over 75% were seen once. The rearrangement joins TRBV7-2 to TRBJ1-1, with D possibly matching TRBD1 (6 bases). The TCR originated in a human donor who had a prior SARS-CoV-2 infection. The sample in question was CD4+ T cells from PBMCs cultured without peptide, obtained after COVID-19 vaccination. The chain's CDR3 is CASSLGQETEAFF. The CDR3 DNA sequence: TGTGCCAGCAGCTTAGGACAGGAGACTGAAGCTTTCTTT.